This TCR beta chain is drawn from a study of T cells in Graves' hyperthyroidism and ophthalmopathy (dated by TCRdb to between 2017 and 2020). With regard to the full study: Peripheral blood samples were taken at the time of initial diagnosis, prior to any treatment. In addition, the study compared T-cell repertoires in thyroid tissue and in blood from several Graves' hyperthyroidism patients. The paper describes TCR Vbeta CDR3 sequencing of around 140 peripheral blood samples, made up of approximately 40 ophthalmopathy patients, more than 70 hyperthyroidism patients and 17 progressor patients. The roughly 100 discovery patients were randomly split 7:3 into training and test sets. An independent validation cohort of 18 to 20 hyperthyroidism patients and approximately 15 patients who later progressed to ophthalmopathy tested prospective prediction of ophthalmopathy. To identify TCR V-J signatures that set the groups apart, the researchers used a discovery cohort of 100 patients, made up of roughly 45 with Graves' ophthalmopathy and some 58 with stable Graves' hyperthyroidism. Following sampling, methimazole starting at 30 mg daily was given to hyperthyroidism patients, and high-dose intravenous methylprednisolone was given to ophthalmopathy patients. The paper as a whole reports these results and caveats: In validation, the model predicted progression to ophthalmopathy a median of 6.5 months before onset, with over 55% sensitivity and 72.22% specificity. Sample size was not statistically predetermined, and blinding of investigators to group allocation was not performed. Ophthalmopathy was separated from stable hyperthyroidism by a 13 V-J signature model, with around 90% sensitivity and approximately 84% specificity obtained in cross-validation and 80%/75% obtained in testing. Most expanded thyroid clonotypes (frequency above 0.001) were also detected in blood, a finding suggesting that blood repertoires may reflect thyroid immune responses.

Graves' hyperthyroidism was defined as stable when no progression to ophthalmopathy occurred over 18 months of follow-up. Hyperthyroidism patients were aged 18 to 65 years and newly diagnosed, with disease duration of less than 2 months. Any patient with an uncontrolled infection, another autoimmune disease, pregnancy or lactation was excluded. Clinical symptoms, serum thyroxine and TRAb, thyroid ultrasound, and orbital computed tomography formed the basis for the diagnoses. Ficoll-Paque density gradient centrifugation was used to isolate PBMCs from approximately 10 ml of fresh peripheral blood. Total RNA was extracted using Trizol reagent, and RNA quality was assessed on an Agilent 2100 Bioanalyzer. The TCR beta CDR3 regions were amplified from RNA transcripts. For the first round of RT-PCR on the TCR CDR3, the HTBI primer set was used together with the Qiagen OneStep RT-PCR kit. Libraries were constructed in a second round of multiplex PCR, after which size selection and purification were performed. Paired-end sequencing of the libraries was performed with 100 bp reads on an Illumina HiSeq2000. In the paper's pipeline: Raw data were processed with SOAPnuke, discarding reads with adapters, uncalled bases, mean Phred below 15, or no exact constant-primer or identifier match. COPE v1.2.5 was used to merge the high-quality paired reads, and each unique nucleotide sequence was defined as a clonotype. MiTCR v1.1 was used to align clonotypes to the IMGT TRBV, TRBD and TRBJ reference segments. The analysis was restricted to V-J combinations with a frequency above 0.0001, which together covered 99% to 99.2% of the repertoires. A TCS score was defined as the ratio of F50 (clonal expansion) to E x V (chaos), with BLOSUM62-based TCRdist applied between CDR3 peptides within each V-J. Welch's t-statistics and random forest reduced 450 to 600 V-J features to under 15, which were used in a naive Bayes classifier (R e1071). Clones were called with MiXCR by TCRdb after fastp trimmed the public reads at Q25, and only in-frame beta chains were retained. All rows with the same CDR3 protein become a single entry with the most common DNA and genes. The V and J calls here are based on TCRdb, not the publication. In this sample the table shows 250,000 to 300,000 distinct CDR3 sequences, approximately 15% of which occur a single time. In total, the top ten clones hold 7.9% of the sample.

This clonotype was seen repeatedly, ten times or more. This receptor's antigen is unknown. No per-base quality is available; no much larger clone lies one base away. CDR1 and CDR2, looked up from the germline V gene, are SGHTA and FQGNSA. The CDR3 starts with the cysteine, ends with the phenylalanine, and has 14 residues. Left in the record is the CDR3 DNA by itself, 42 bases read in frame from the first base. The junction carries 10 bases between V and J, which are trimmed by 1 base and 5 bases respectively. The sample consisted of blood. This clonotype was obtained from a woman aged 40 to 50 with Graves' hyperthyroidism. The chain was built from TRBV7-2 and TRBJ2-3; a tentative D match to TRBD2 spans 6 bases. The encoded CDR3 is CASSLGISGDTQYF. In nucleotides, the sequence is TGTGCCAGCAGCTTAGGTATTAGCGGAGATACGCAGTATTTT.